This T cell receptor beta chain was captured by sequencing in a study of T cells after yellow fever vaccination. From the 5' RACE reads, TCRdb called clonotypes with MiXCR, one entry per CDR3 protein. This sample has some 160,000 distinct CDR3 sequences, with 9.3% found just once. Concerning this clonotype: Its antigen is not known.

General study points: The booster saw the reappearance of most primary-vaccination clones (more than 95% CD4, 88% CD8).

V was trimmed by 3 bases and J by 8 bases, leaving 11 bases between them. Per the germline V gene, CDR1 is SGDLS and CDR2 is YYNGEE. This CDR3 spans 12 amino acids. This chain links TRBV9 with TRBJ1-2; possibly TRBD1 for D (5 bases). This clonotype was sampled from a man between 18 and 29 years old who received the YFV17D yellow fever vaccine. Sample: CD8+ T cells sorted from PBMCs, taken 45 days after the yellow fever booster vaccination. CDR3 amino acids: CASSAGHDGYTF. The CDR3 region has the DNA TGTGCCAGCAGCGCCGGACACGACGGCTACACCTTC.